This TCR beta chain is drawn from a study of cytomegalovirus exposure and HLA in healthy donors. Turning to the study itself: Genotyping showed 81% of approximately 430 donors falling in the Caucasian-associated ancestry cluster.

Study-level results: Later work found that TCR association rates differed between HLA loci; DRB1 had the most and HLA-C the fewest. Later analysis showed most CMV-associated TCR beta chains appearing HLA-restricted.

The PCR employed 60 Vbeta primers together with 13 Jbeta primers. Data came from immunoSEQ multiplex PCR; TCRdb stores just in-frame clones and leaves some out. The table shows tens of thousands of clones, with around four fifths occurring only once. This clone was picked up one time. What it binds is not known. V trimming: 4 bases; J trimming: 5 bases; junction bases outside the gene matches: 4. The CDR3 length is 15 residues. The germline V gene encodes CDR1 SGHNT and CDR2 YYREEE (reference sequence). J is TRBJ2-3 and V is TRBV5-4; TRBD2 agrees at 13 bases. The sequenced sample was PBMCs. This TCR came from a male donor in good health and CMV-seropositive. The CDR3 protein is CASSPGLAGEDTQYF. CDR3 coding DNA: TGTGCCAGCAGCCCCGGACTAGCGGGGGAAGATACGCAGTATTTT.